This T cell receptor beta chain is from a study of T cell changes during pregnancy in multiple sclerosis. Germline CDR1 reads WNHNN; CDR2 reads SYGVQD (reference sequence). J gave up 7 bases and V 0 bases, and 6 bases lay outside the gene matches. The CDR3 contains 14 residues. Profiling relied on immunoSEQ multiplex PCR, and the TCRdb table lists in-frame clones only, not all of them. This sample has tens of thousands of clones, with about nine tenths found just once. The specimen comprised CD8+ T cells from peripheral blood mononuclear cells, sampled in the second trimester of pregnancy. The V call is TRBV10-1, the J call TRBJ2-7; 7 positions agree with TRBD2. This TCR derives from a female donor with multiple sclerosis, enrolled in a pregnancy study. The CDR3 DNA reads TGCGCCAGCAGTGAGTCGCTAGCGGAGCGAGAGCAGTACTTC. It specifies CASSESLAEREQYF.